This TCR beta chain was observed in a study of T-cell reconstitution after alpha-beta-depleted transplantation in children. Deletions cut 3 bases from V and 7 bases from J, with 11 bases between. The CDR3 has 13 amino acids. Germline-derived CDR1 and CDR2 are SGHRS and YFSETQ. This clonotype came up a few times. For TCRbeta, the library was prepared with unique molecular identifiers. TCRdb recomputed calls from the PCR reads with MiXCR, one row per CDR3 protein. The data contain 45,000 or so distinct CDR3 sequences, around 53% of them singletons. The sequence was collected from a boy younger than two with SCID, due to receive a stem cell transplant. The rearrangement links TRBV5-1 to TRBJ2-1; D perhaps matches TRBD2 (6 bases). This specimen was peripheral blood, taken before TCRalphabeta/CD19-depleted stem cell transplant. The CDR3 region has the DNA TGCGCCAGCAGCTGGGGGGTCGGGAATGAGCAGTTCTTC. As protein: CASSWGVGNEQFF. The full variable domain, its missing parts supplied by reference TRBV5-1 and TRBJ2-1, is KAGVTQTPRYLIKTRGQQVTLSCSPISGHRSVSWYQQTPGQGLQFLFEYFSETQRNKGNFPGRFSGRQFSNSRSEMNVSTLELGDSALYLCASSWGVGNEQFFGPGTRLTVL.